Below, 26 T cell receptor beta chains from the same sample are listed, as sequenced in a study of Graves' ophthalmopathy and Graves' hyperthyroidism. Beta-chain TCR CDR3 regions were amplified from RNA transcripts. The first round was an RT-PCR with HTBI primers, and the second round was a multiplex PCR. Using its own MiXCR run on the multiplex PCR reads, TCRdb lists one record per CDR3 protein. The sample holds 350,000 to 450,000 distinct CDR3 sequences, 20% to 25% seen once. Sequencing input: peripheral blood. Receptors were obtained from a woman aged 18 to 35 with stable Graves' hyperthyroidism.

This clonotype was detected a few times. The chain recombines TRBV6-1 with TRBJ2-7; TRBD2 agrees at 10 bases. Trimming cost V 7 bases and J 7 bases; bases outside gene matches: 10. Looked up from germline, CDR1 is MNHNS and CDR2 is SASEGT. The CDR3 spans 14 residues. This chain's CDR3 is CASIQAGGPGEQYF. The CDR3 nucleotides read TGTGCCAGCATTCAAGCGGGAGGGCCGGGTGAGCAGTACTTC.

This chain links TRBV11-1 with TRBJ2-7; 9 bases agree with TRBD1. The CDR3 runs 17 residues. J was trimmed by 7 bases and V by 2 bases; bases with no gene match: 15. Looked up from germline, CDR1 is SGHAT and CDR2 is FQDESV (reference sequence). CDR3 sequence reads: CASSLSYRGPNTGEQYF. The CDR3 DNA is TGTGCCAGCAGCTTATCTTACAGGGGGCCGAACACCGGGGAGCAGTACTTC.

This clonotype was picked up many times. The gene calls are TRBV4-1 and TRBJ1-2, with 9 bases that match TRBD1. Germline loops: CDR1 MGHRA, CDR2 YSYEKL. Trimming took 8 bases from V and 4 from J; bases not matched to a gene: 14. CDR3 length equals 16 residues. In nucleotides, the CDR3 is TGCGCCAGCGCACGGGGACAGGGTGATTTATCCTATGGCTACACCTTC. Protein: CASARGQGDLSYGYTF.

This clonotype was recorded at least ten times. This chain uses TRBV6-2 or TRBV6-3 with TRBJ2-7; D is ambiguous. Trimming cost V 2 bases and J 0 bases, with 8 bases left between them. This CDR3 region has 14 residues. Germline V gene data show CDR1 as MNHEY and CDR2 as SVGEGT. CDR3 coding DNA: TGTGCCAGCAGTTACAAGGAAGGCTCCTACGAGCAGTACTTC. It yields the protein CASSYKEGSYEQYF.

This clonotype was picked up many times. This chain uses TRBV2 with TRBJ1-2; D is perhaps TRBD1 (5 bases). V lost 3 bases and J lost 3, with 11 bases in between. The CDR3 contains 14 residues. The germline gives CDR1 SNHLY, CDR2 FYNNEI. CDR3 bases: TGTGCCAGCAGTGAGGGGGTCTGGGACTATGGCTACACCTTC. Encoded protein: CASSEGVWDYGYTF.

This clonotype has at least ten counts. CDR3 DNA sequence: TGTGCCAGTAGTAGAAGCGGGACCAACTACGAGCAGTACTTC. This gives the protein CASSRSGTNYEQYF. The chain carries TRBV19 and TRBJ2-7, with 7 bases fitting TRBD2. The CDR3 runs to 14 residues. Germline trimming cut 4 bases from V and 3 bases from J; bases unmatched to any gene: 6. Germline CDR1 reads LNHDA; CDR2 reads SQIVND (reference sequence).

The V gene is TRBV25-1, the J gene TRBJ2-5, with D perhaps given as TRBD1 or TRBD2 (5 bases each). The CDR3 spans 15 residues. Trimming cost V 3 bases and J 2 bases, with 13 bases left between them. Germline CDR1 reads MGHDK; CDR2 reads SYGVNS. CDR3 DNA sequence: TGTGCCAGCAGTGAGAGGGGACCGACACAAGAGACCCAGTACTTC. It codes for CASSERGPTQETQYF. Complete variable domain (other parts from reference TRBV25-1 and TRBJ2-5): EADIYQTPRYLVIGTGKKITLECSQTMGHDKMYWYQQDPGMELHLIHYSYGVNSTEKGDLSSESTVSRIRTEHFPLTLESARPSHTSQYLCASSERGPTQETQYFGPGTRLLVL.

This clonotype occurred many times. The chain combines TRBV7-8 with TRBJ1-5; D call uncertain. V was shortened by 2 bases and J by 5 bases, with 16 bases between the two germline ends. The CDR3 sequence is 16 residues long. Germline V CDR1 and CDR2: SGHVS, FQNEAQ. DNA for the CDR3: TGTGCCAGCAGCTTATTCGGGTGGGCAGGAGATCAGCCCCAGCATTTT. Encoded protein: CASSLFGWAGDQPQHF.

Ten or more counts support this clonotype. The chain couples TRBV20-1 to TRBJ2-7; 8 positions match TRBD2. V lost 7 bases, J lost 2 bases, and 4 bases stayed unmatched. Germline V lookup: CDR1 DFQATT, CDR2 SNEGSKA (reference sequence). This CDR3 contains 12 residues. CDR3 sequence: CSVDGRAYEQYF. The CDR3 DNA reads as TGCAGTGTCGACGGGAGGGCCTACGAGCAGTACTTC.

This clonotype was seen at least ten times. The chain is built from TRBV28 and TRBJ2-7; TRBD2 aligns across 7 bases. V lost 6 bases, J lost 4 bases, and 15 bases stayed unmatched. This CDR3 contains 16 residues. The germline CDR1 and CDR2 sequences are MDHEN and SYDVKM. CDR3 sequence: CASSPTRGGVRYEQYF. Written as DNA, the CDR3 is TGTGCCAGCAGCCCTACCCGCGGGGGTGTTCGGTACGAGCAGTACTTC.

The chain is built from TRBV30 and TRBJ2-5, with D tentatively TRBD2 (6 bases). Deletions cut 1 base from V and 5 bases from J, with 14 bases between. CDR1 is GTSNPN and CDR2 is SVGIG in the germline V gene (reference sequence). CDR3 length: 14 residues. The CDR3 DNA reads as TGTGCCTGGAGTGCCAGACTAGGAGAGGAGACCCAGTACTTC. This translates into CAWSARLGEETQYF.

This clonotype has just a few counts. V usage is TRBV30 and J usage is TRBJ2-4, with D hard to call. The ends were cut back, 0 bases at V and 0 bases at J, with 9 bases in the middle. Germline lookup yields CDR1 GTSNPN and CDR2 SVGIG (reference sequence). The CDR3 covers 15 residues. CDR3 coding DNA: TGTGCCTGGAGTGTGGGTCGGCAAGCCAAAAACATTCAGTACTTC. Its protein is CAWSVGRQAKNIQYF.

This clonotype was found many times. The genes are TRBV19 and TRBJ2-7; D ambiguous. Trimming took off 0 bases at V and 0 bases at J, with 12 bases between the two ends. Per the germline V gene, CDR1 is LNHDA and CDR2 is SQIVND (reference sequence). The CDR3 is made up of 16 amino acids. The CDR3 nucleotides read TGTGCCAGTAGTATAGATCGGCGGTCGCGCTCCTACGAGCAGTACTTC. This translates into CASSIDRRSRSYEQYF. The full variable domain, rest sourced from reference TRBV19 and TRBJ2-7, is DGGITQSPKYLFRKEGQNVTLSCEQNLNHDAMYWYRQDPGQGLRLIYYSQIVNDFQKGDIAEGYSVSREKKESFPLTVTSAQKNPTAFYLCASSIDRRSRSYEQYFGPGTRLTVT.

This clonotype was observed at least ten times. V usage is TRBV20-1 and J usage is TRBJ2-7; unclear D gene. Germline V gene sequence: CDR1 DFQATT, CDR2 SNEGSKA (reference sequence). The CDR3 loop spans 10 amino acids. V gave up 3 bases and J gave up 6 bases, with 6 bases separating them. The CDR3 bases are TGCAGTGCTAGCCTGTCCGAGCAGTACTTC. Translated: CSASLSEQYF.

Many counts were recorded for this clonotype. The V gene is TRBV30, the J gene TRBJ1-1, with D possibly TRBD1 on 5 matching bases. CDR3 size: 13 residues. V dropped 1 base and J dropped 4 bases, with 10 bases sitting between them. From germline, CDR1 is GTSNPN and CDR2 SVGIG (reference sequence). CDR3 sequence: CAWSGRVGTEAFF. Here the CDR3 DNA reads TGTGCCTGGAGTGGCAGGGTGGGCACTGAAGCTTTCTTT. The variable domain in full, completed from reference TRBV30 and TRBJ1-1, reads SQTIHQWPATLVQPVGSPLSLECTVEGTSNPNLYWYRQAAGRGLQLLFYSVGIGQISSEVPQNLSASRPQDRQFILSSKKLLLSDSGFYLCAWSGRVGTEAFFGQGTRLTVV.

This clonotype was recorded a few times. CDR3 amino acids: CASTPGGGNTIYF. CDR3 DNA: TGTGCCAGCACTCCAGGGGGTGGAAACACCATATATTTT. The chain employs TRBV6-1 and TRBJ1-3, with 7 nucleotides matching TRBD1. The V gene end was trimmed by 7 bases and the J gene end by 3 bases; junction bases not matched to a gene: 3. This CDR3 spans 13 amino acids. Germline V gene data show CDR1 as MNHNS and CDR2 as SASEGT.

This clonotype was recorded many times. The genes are TRBV27 and TRBJ2-7; TRBD1 matches 10 bases. Looked up from germline, CDR1 is MNHEY and CDR2 is SMNVEV (reference sequence). V was pared by 4 bases and J by 4 bases, with 4 bases of the junction left unmatched. This CDR3 has 14 residues. The CDR3 here is CASSWDRGGYEQYF. DNA of the CDR3: TGTGCCAGCAGTTGGGACAGGGGAGGGTACGAGCAGTACTTC.

In its sample, this clonotype was seen a few times. This may stem from a read error, because a much larger clone lies one nucleotide away. This sequence joins TRBV11-2 and TRBJ2-4; D is ambiguous. From germline, CDR1 is SGHAT and CDR2 FQNNGV. The CDR3 covers 13 residues. CDR3 loop: CASSLGRRHIKYF. CDR3 DNA sequence: TGTGCCAGCAGCTTAGGCAGGCGGCACATTAAGTACTTC. Together with reference TRBV11-2 and TRBJ2-4, the CDR3 gives the full variable domain: EAGVAQSPRYKIIEKRQSVAFWCNPISGHATLYWYQQILGQGPKLLIQFQNNGVVDDSQLPKDRFSAERLKGVDSTLKIQPAKLEDSAVYLCASSLGRRHIKYFGAGTRLSVL.

This clonotype has just a few counts. The rearrangement joins TRBV12-3 or TRBV12-4 to TRBJ2-2; a weak D match, TRBD2 (6 bases). Trimming pared 7 bases from V and 6 bases from J, leaving 15 bases between. This CDR3 contains 14 residues. CDR3 in DNA: TGTGCCAGCACCCCTGATGGGAGGTCCGGGGAGCTGTTTTTT. Translation gives CASTPDGRSGELFF.

This clonotype was found many times. The CDR3 protein is CASSFGPQAGELFF. CDR3 DNA sequence: TGTGCCAGCAGTTTTGGGCCCCAGGCCGGGGAGCTGTTTTTT. The chain links TRBV6-2 or TRBV6-3 to TRBJ2-2; D not certain. The CDR3 spans 14 residues. Germline loops: CDR1 MNHEY, CDR2 SVGEGT. V dropped 4 bases and J dropped 6 bases, with 12 bases sitting between them.

This clonotype was found many times. This rearrangement joins TRBV5-1 to TRBJ1-1; D ambiguous. From germline, CDR1 is SGHRS and CDR2 YFSETQ. Deletions cut 3 bases from V and 0 bases from J, with 9 bases between. The CDR3 extends over 14 amino acids. The CDR3 sequence: CASSSQTLNTEAFF. As DNA, the CDR3 is TGCGCCAGCAGCTCACAGACTTTGAACACTGAAGCTTTCTTT.

The V and J genes are TRBV7-6 and TRBJ2-2; 12 bases align to TRBD1. The CDR3 loop spans 15 amino acids. From germline, CDR1 is SGHVS and CDR2 FNYEAQ. The trim removed 6 bases at V and 8 bases at J, leaving 7 bases unmatched. DNA for the CDR3: TGTGCCAGCAGGCCCGGGACAGGGGGCAAGGGGGAGCTGTTTTTT. This translates into CASRPGTGGKGELFF.

This clonotype was recorded at least ten times. The rearrangement uses TRBV5-1 and TRBJ1-1; weak D call: TRBD1 (5 bases). Germline V CDR1 and CDR2: SGHRS, YFSETQ. The V gene lost 4 bases and the J gene lost 5 bases, with 12 bases spanning the gap. The CDR3 totals 13 residues. CDR3 protein: CASSAGPGTEAFF. CDR3 bases: TGCGCCAGCAGCGCCGGACCAGGGACTGAAGCTTTCTTT.

In regard to this clonotype: No DNA is shown, since the ends of the CDR3 on it are uncertain; the CDR3 is the one TCRdb lists. The rearrangement joins TRBV11-2 to TRBJ2-7. Germline V lookup: CDR1 SGHAT, CDR2 FQNNGV. The CDR3 is 19 residues long, ends included. The CDR3 reads CASSFYICSGRGEDYEQYF.

With regard to this clonotype: A much larger clone sits a single nucleotide away, making a read error possible. The J gene is TRBJ1-2, the V gene TRBV7-6; possible D gene TRBD1, 6 bases. Germline V lookup: CDR1 SGHVS, CDR2 FNYEAQ. The CDR3 is 14 residues long. DNA for the CDR3: TGTGTCAGCAGCTTAGCTGAGGGGGGTTATGGCTACACCTTC. Translation gives CVSSLAEGGYGYTF. Full variable domain (remainder filled in from reference TRBV7-6 and TRBJ1-2): GAGVSQSPRYKVTKRGQDVALRCDPISGHVSLYWYRQALGQGPEFLTYFNYEAQQDKSGLPNDRFSAERPEGSISTLTIQRTEQRDSAMYRCVSSLAEGGYGYTFGSGTRLTVV.

The table lists this clonotype with many counts. J is TRBJ2-2 and V is TRBV19; 10 bases match TRBD2. CDR3 length equals 15 residues. Trimming removed 6 bases from V and 1 base from J; junction bases left unmatched: 2. CDR1 LNHDA and CDR2 SQIVND come from the germline V gene (reference sequence). In DNA, the CDR3 is TGTGCCAGTAGCGGACTAGCGGAGAACACCGGGGAGCTGTTTTTT. Encoded protein: CASSGLAENTGELFF.